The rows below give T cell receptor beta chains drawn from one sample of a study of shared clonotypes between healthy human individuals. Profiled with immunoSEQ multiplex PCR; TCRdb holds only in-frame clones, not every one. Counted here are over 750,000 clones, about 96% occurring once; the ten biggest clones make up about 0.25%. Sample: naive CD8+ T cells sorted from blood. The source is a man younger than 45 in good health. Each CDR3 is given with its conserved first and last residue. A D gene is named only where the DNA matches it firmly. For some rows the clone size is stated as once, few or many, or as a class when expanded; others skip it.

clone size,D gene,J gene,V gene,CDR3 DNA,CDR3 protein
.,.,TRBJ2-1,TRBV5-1,TGCGCCAGCAGCTGGCCCCCCAGGGGTTCCTACAATGAGCAGTTCTTC,CASSWPPRGSYNEQFF
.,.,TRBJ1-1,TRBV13,TGTGCCAGCAGCTTAGACATGGCGAACACTGAAGCTTTCTTT,CASSLDMANTEAFF
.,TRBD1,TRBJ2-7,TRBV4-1,TGCGCCAGCAGCCAAGTCACGGGACAGAGCTACGAGCAGTACTTC,CASSQVTGQSYEQYF
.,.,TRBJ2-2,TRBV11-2,TGTGCCAGCAGCTTAGATCCTCTGCAGATGAACACCGGGGAGCTGTTTTTT,CASSLDPLQMNTGELFF
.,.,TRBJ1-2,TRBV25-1,TGTGCCAGCTACGGGGGTGGCTACACCTTC,CASYGGGYTF
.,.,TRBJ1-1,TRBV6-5,TGTGCCAGCAGTTCAGGAGGCACTGAAGCTTTCTTT,CASSSGGTEAFF
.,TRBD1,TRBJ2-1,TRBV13,TGTGCCAGCAGCCAAACGGGACAGGGAAACAATGAGCAGTTCTTC,CASSQTGQGNNEQFF
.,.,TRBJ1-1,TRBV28,TGTGCCAGCAGCAACAGGGTCCAGATCACTGAAGCTTTCTTT,CASSNRVQITEAFF
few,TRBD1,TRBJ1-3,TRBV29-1,TGCAGCGTTGAATTCGGGACAGGGCCCTCTGGAAACACCATATATTTT,CSVEFGTGPSGNTIYF
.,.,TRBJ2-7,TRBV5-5,TGTGCCAGCAGCCTCGTAACGGACGAGCAGTACTTC,CASSLVTDEQYF
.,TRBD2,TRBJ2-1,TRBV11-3,TGTGCCAGCAGCCCGCCTACTAGCGGCGGGGACAATGAGCAGTTCTTC,CASSPPTSGGDNEQFF
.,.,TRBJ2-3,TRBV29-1,TGCAGCGCTTACCATGGTAACAGCTACGGTACGCAGTATTTT,CSAYHGNSYGTQYF
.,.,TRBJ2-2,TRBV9,TGTGCCAGCAGCGACGGACTATCAATTGGGGAGCTGTTTTTT,CASSDGLSIGELFF
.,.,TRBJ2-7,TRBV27,TGTGCCAGCAGTAGAGCGGGCGGGCCCTACGAGCAGTACTTC,CASSRAGGPYEQYF